This T cell receptor (beta chain) was found in a study of PD-1 blockade in classical Hodgkin lymphoma. Data came from immunoSEQ multiplex PCR; TCRdb stores just in-frame clones and leaves some out. The table has about 110,000 clones, around 89% seen once. Every patient was affected by relapse after autologous stem cell transplantation, while exposure to brentuximab vedotin was not uniform. Whole-study findings and limits: Unlike CD8+ TCR diversity, which did not rise significantly by C4D1, CD4+ TCR diversity did. What caused the repertoire differences, perhaps disease activity or prior therapy, remains undefined.

Regarding this clone: What it binds is unknown.

The CDR3 sequence is 13 residues long. V lost 4 bases, J lost 5 bases, and 10 bases lay in between. The V gene's germline CDR1 is SGHDT and CDR2 YYEEEE. The source material was peripheral blood mononuclear cells (PBMCs), sampled before the second cycle of nivolumab. The source is a human donor with classical Hodgkin lymphoma. This rearrangement joins TRBV5-6 to TRBJ2-1, with D uncertain. Here the CDR3 reads CASSADTNNEQFF. The CDR3 bases are TGTGCCAGCAGCGCAGACACGAACAATGAGCAGTTCTTC.